This T cell receptor (beta chain) was captured by sequencing in a study of T cells in localized non-small cell lung cancer. Produced via immunoSEQ multiplex PCR; TCRdb's table is partial and in-frame only. The sample records 25,000 or so clones, 75% to 90% being singletons. The CDR3 loop spans 14 amino acids. Germline lookup yields CDR1 SGHNT and CDR2 YYREEE (reference sequence). V lost 4 bases and J 4 bases, leaving 14 bases between the germline ends. Study-wide points: Overall survival was longer when the density of T cells in the blood was higher. Sequencing was restricted to one tumor region; therefore, heterogeneity remains possible.

With regard to this clone: The antigen is not known.

This specimen was peripheral blood, taken before any cancer treatment. The rearrangement uses TRBV5-4 and TRBJ1-2; D gene ambiguous. The TCR was taken from a female donor older than 55 with stage I lung adenocarcinoma. The chain's CDR3 is CASSPRGGSYGYTF. The CDR3 nucleotides are TGTGCCAGCAGCCCGCGGGGAGGCTCCTATGGCTACACCTTC.